The present entry profiles one T cell receptor (beta chain) with its context. Its antigen is unidentified. The data were obtained in a study of blood T cells in healthy people across ages. Overall study context: The capture of about one barcoded beta molecule per two T cells was achieved by template switching. Study results and limitations: Getting older went along with TCR beta diversity per million T cells dropping roughly linearly.

Primers used in a second PCR of about 7 to 12 cycles were a sample-barcoded 5' primer and a J-beta primer mix. TCRdb re-analysed the 5' RACE reads in MiXCR, keeping a single row per CDR3 protein. The repertoire holds about 690,000 distinct CDR3 sequences, with around 41% as singletons. This CDR3 spans 15 amino acids. CDR1 and CDR2 (germline): MNHEY, SVGEGT. V is TRBV6-2 or TRBV6-3 and J is TRBJ2-4, with D tentatively TRBD2 (6 bases). The end of the DNA aligns better with TRBJ2-7, so the J call may be wrong. The sample taken for sequencing was blood. This TCR derives from a man aged 80 or over in good health. The CDR3 is CASREWELSSYEQYF. CDR3 nucleotide sequence: TGTGCCAGCCGGGAGTGGGAACTCAGCTCCTACGAGCAGTACTTC.